This record looks at one T cell receptor (beta chain) sequence and its context. Its cognate antigen is unknown. Profiling relied on immunoSEQ multiplex PCR, and the TCRdb table lists in-frame clones only, not all of them. The sample comprises about 83,000 clones, around 93% of which are singletons, and less than 0.16% rests with the top ten. The entry originates in a study of human versus mouse CDR3 diversity and MHC coevolution. Study-level information: Samples had between roughly 5.5 x 10^6 and 1.8 x 10^7 valid reads.

Naive CD4 T cells were sorted as CD45RO-negative, CD62L-positive. Trimming pared 3 bases from V and 6 bases from J, leaving 15 bases between. Germline assignment: CDR1 GTSNPN and CDR2 SVGIG (reference sequence). The length of the CDR3 is 14 residues. Study outcomes and limitations: iCHAO1 estimated the human TCR beta repertoire at around 1.5 million clonotypes. The lowest clonal inequality scores came from two of three human donors.

The J gene is TRBJ1-3, the V gene TRBV30; D is perhaps TRBD1 (5 bases). The source is a person aged 30-69 years in good health. Sequences were obtained from naive CD4+ T cells from blood. Stated subset: CD45RO-negative CD62L-positive naive CD4 T cells. CDR3 in amino acids: CAWSYTGSSNTIYF. CDR3 sequence (DNA): TGTGCCTGGAGCTATACAGGTTCCTCAAACACCATATATTTT.